One T cell receptor beta chain is described in this entry. Its antigen is unidentified. The CDR3 runs to 14 residues. The germline CDR1 and CDR2 sequences are GTSNPN and SVGIG (reference sequence). With 2 bases removed from V and 6 bases from J, the gap between germline ends came to 14 bases. A marrow graft followed busulfan-fludarabine conditioning, with cyclophosphamide on days +3 and +4. These data belong to a study of T cells after posttransplantation cyclophosphamide. Overall study results and limits: Blood and skin or GI T cell repertoires showed limited TRB overlap.

The repertoire was sequenced with immunoSEQ multiplex PCR; TCRdb's copy has only in-frame clones and lacks some. The table includes over 8,000 clones, approximately 81% detected once. The sequence derives from a female patient between 40 and 55 years old who received an allogeneic stem cell transplant from an unrelated donor, was CMV-positive, and had no GVHD. Some T cells may be graft donor cells. The chain employs TRBV30 and TRBJ1-5; perhaps TRBD1 as D (6 bases). The source was PBMCs, collected after allogeneic stem cell transplant with posttransplant cyclophosphamide. The CDR3 loop is CAWSSTGIGQPQHF. The CDR3, as DNA: TGTGCCTGGAGTTCAACAGGGATAGGTCAGCCCCAGCATTTT.